One sample yielded the 27 T cell receptor beta chains listed below, sequenced in a study of cytomegalovirus exposure and HLA in healthy donors (dated by TCRdb to between 2016 and 2019). The library was prepared using the immunoSEQ multiplex PCR assay. A mixture of 60 forward primers for TCR Vbeta segments and 13 reverse primers for TCR Jbeta segments was used in the multiplex PCR. TCRdb holds this immuneACCESS table with in-frame rearrangements only. Some clones are missing; in checked studies, unresolved V genes explain under half, and the rest has no known cause. This sample is represented by 150,000 to 200,000 clones; 60% to 80% of them were singletons. Together, the top ten hold 0.85% to 1% of the sample. Sequencing was done on a sample of PBMCs. These receptors all come from a woman between 45 and 60 years old in good health and CMV-seropositive.

This sequence joins TRBV7-8 and TRBJ2-1, with D tentatively TRBD1 (5 bases). V was cut by 4 bases and J by 10 bases, with 14 bases left in between. Germline values: CDR1 SGHVS, CDR2 FQNEAQ. The CDR3 totals 13 residues. CDR3 residues: CASSSDSSGEQFF. For the CDR3, the DNA is TGTGCCAGCAGCTCCGACAGCTCAGGCGAGCAGTTCTTC.

The chain combines TRBV9 with TRBJ2-3, with 11 bases that match TRBD2. The CDR3 covers 16 residues. V lost 0 bases, J lost 9 bases, and 9 bases stayed unmatched. Germline V gene data show CDR1 as SGDLS and CDR2 as YYNGEE. The chain's CDR3 is CASSVGVAGGRGTQYF. CDR3 sequence (DNA): TGTGCCAGCAGCGTAGGGGTAGCGGGGGGGCGGGGGACGCAGTATTTT.

The V and J genes are TRBV7-2 and TRBJ2-7; D remains ambiguous. Germline V gene data show CDR1 as SGHTA and CDR2 as FQGNSA. The CDR3 loop spans 12 amino acids. The V and J ends lost 1 base and 6 bases respectively, with 7 bases between them. The CDR3 region is CASSLGRGEQYF. CDR3 nucleotides: TGTGCCAGCAGCTTAGGACGCGGCGAGCAGTACTTC.

This clone was detected once. The chain recombines TRBV7-2 with TRBJ2-7; TRBD1 aligns across 7 bases. CDR3 length equals 15 residues. Germline V gives CDR1 SGHTA, CDR2 FQGNSA. The V gene end was trimmed by 4 bases and the J gene end by 1 base; junction bases not matched to a gene: 7. The CDR3 region has the DNA TGTGCCAGCAGCTCTCCTGCGACAGGGTCCTACGAGCAGTACTTC. Translation gives CASSSPATGSYEQYF. Full variable domain (remainder filled in from reference TRBV7-2 and TRBJ2-7): GAGVSQSPSNKVTEKGKDVELRCDPISGHTALYWYRQSLGQGLEFLIYFQGNSAPDKSGLPSDRFSAERTGGSVSTLTIQRTQQEDSAVYLCASSSPATGSYEQYFGPGTRLTVT.

The chain couples TRBV7-6 to TRBJ2-2, with TRBD1 matching over 8 bases. V lost 4 bases, J lost 0 bases, and 4 bases stayed unmatched. The CDR3 is made up of 16 amino acids. CDR1 is SGHVS and CDR2 is FNYEAQ in the germline V gene. CDR3 coding DNA: TGTGCCAGCAGCTCCGGGACAGGAACGAACACCGGGGAGCTGTTTTTT. Amino acid sequence: CASSSGTGTNTGELFF. The full variable domain, completed using reference TRBV7-6 and TRBJ2-2, is GAGVSQSPRYKVTKRGQDVALRCDPISGHVSLYWYRQALGQGPEFLTYFNYEAQQDKSGLPNDRFSAERPEGSISTLTIQRTEQRDSAMYRCASSSGTGTNTGELFFGEGSRLTVL.

The chain employs TRBV7-2 and TRBJ2-6, with no clear D. Germline lookup yields CDR1 SGHTA and CDR2 FQGNSA. The CDR3 contains 14 residues. V gave up 4 bases and J gave up 2 bases, with 6 bases separating them. The CDR3 spells CASSSPTGANVLTF. CDR3 DNA: TGTGCCAGCAGCTCCCCCACTGGGGCCAACGTCCTGACTTTC.

The chain uses TRBV18 and TRBJ1-1, with a possible D match to TRBD1 (6 bases). Germline CDR1 is KGHSH and CDR2 is LQKENI. V was trimmed by 4 bases and J by 4 bases, leaving 19 bases between them. The CDR3 spans 16 residues. In DNA form, the CDR3 reads TGTGCCAGCTCACGGGCGATGGGGGGGCAGGTCACTGAAGCTTTCTTT. Translating gives CASSRAMGGQVTEAFF.

This clone was counted once. The chain is built from TRBV15 and TRBJ1-5; D is possibly TRBD1 (6 bases). Germline CDR1 and CDR2: LNHNV and YYDKDF (reference sequence). This CDR3 comprises 16 residues. V shed 0 bases and J shed 3 bases, with 12 bases lying between them. The CDR3 DNA sequence: TGTGCCACCAGCAGAGATCGGGGGGCGCCCAATCAGCCCCAGCATTTT. Its translation is CATSRDRGAPNQPQHF.

J is TRBJ1-6 and V is TRBV6-5, with D uncertain. Between the trimmed V and J ends, which lost 4 bases and 9 bases, there was a span of 16 bases. The germline CDR1 and CDR2 sequences are MNHEY and SVGAGI. The CDR3 is 15 amino acids. Here the CDR3 DNA reads TGTGCCAGCAGTTCCTCAGGTGGGCTTGGTTCACCCCTCCACTTT. This gives the protein CASSSSGGLGSPLHF.

The rearrangement links TRBV30 to TRBJ1-6; D is undetermined. V was pared by 0 bases and J by 8 bases, with 20 bases between. The CDR3 covers 17 residues. Germline V gene data show CDR1 as GTSNPN and CDR2 as SVGIG (reference sequence). CDR3 bases: TGTGCCTGGAGTGTAAGTTGGTCCTCGGGTTCTCATTCACCCCTCCACTTT. Translation gives CAWSVSWSSGSHSPLHF.

The chain recombines TRBV9 with TRBJ2-3; possible D gene TRBD1, 6 bases. Trimming pared 4 bases from V and 2 bases from J, leaving 17 bases between. The CDR3 extends over 16 amino acids. Germline assignment: CDR1 SGDLS and CDR2 YYNGEE. The CDR3 sequence: CASSPSLTGTTDTQYF. In DNA, the CDR3 is TGTGCCAGCAGCCCCTCTTTGACAGGTACCACAGATACGCAGTATTTT.

The CDR3: CASSQGVGGYNSPLHF. CDR3 nucleotides: TGTGCCAGCAGCCAGGGGGTTGGGGGCTATAATTCACCCCTCCACTTT. This chain links TRBV7-8 with TRBJ1-6; 7 nucleotides match TRBD1. Germline values: CDR1 SGHVS, CDR2 FQNEAQ. CDR3 length: 16 residues. With V trimmed by 5 bases and J by 3 bases, 7 bases remained unmatched.

V gene TRBV28 combines with J gene TRBJ2-3, with 9 bases fitting TRBD1. CDR3 length: 18 amino acids. Germline-derived CDR1 and CDR2 are MDHEN and SYDVKM. Trimming at V came to 4 bases and at J to 1 base, leaving 12 bases not matched to a gene. In DNA, the CDR3 is TGTGCCAGCAGTTCAATACCCGCTTGGACAGGGGGCACAGATACGCAGTATTTT. As protein: CASSSIPAWTGGTDTQYF.

The chain couples TRBV4-3 to TRBJ2-5, with D possibly matching TRBD1 (5 bases). TRBJ2-7 matches the DNA end more closely, so the J call is doubtful. Germline V lookup: CDR1 LGHNA, CDR2 YSLEER. CDR3 length: 15 residues. The CDR3 sequence: CASSQRPGNPYEQYF. DNA for the CDR3: TGCGCCAGCAGCCAAAGGCCAGGGAACCCCTACGAGCAGTACTTC.

The DNA of the CDR3 is TGCGCCAGCAGCTTGGGGGGATACAGGGATAACACTGAAGCTTTCTTT. It specifies CASSLGGYRDNTEAFF. The V and J genes are TRBV5-1 and TRBJ1-1; D possibly corresponds to TRBD1 (6 bases). The germline gives CDR1 SGHRS, CDR2 YFSETQ. V lost 0 bases, J lost 2 bases, and 14 bases lay in between. The CDR3 runs to 16 residues.

CDR3 in DNA: TGTGCCAGCAGAGCGGCAGCCTTTGGAAACACCATATATTTT. Its protein product is CASRAAAFGNTIYF. This chain links TRBV28 with TRBJ1-3; D gene ambiguous. Per the germline V gene, CDR1 is MDHEN and CDR2 is SYDVKM. Between the trimmed V and J ends, which lost 6 bases and 3 bases, there was a span of 12 bases. The CDR3 loop spans 14 amino acids.

The chain uses TRBV11-2 and TRBJ2-4; 9 nucleotides agree with TRBD1. After removal of 5 bases from V and 3 bases from J, the junction contained 2 bases not matched to a gene. The CDR3 totals 14 residues. Per the germline V gene, CDR1 is SGHAT and CDR2 is FQNNGV. The chain's CDR3 is CASSQDRGKNIQYF. The CDR3 coding sequence is TGTGCCAGCAGCCAGGACAGGGGCAAAAACATTCAGTACTTC.

This clone was counted a few times. The gene calls are TRBV6-1 and TRBJ1-2; 7 bases agree with TRBD1. This CDR3 has 15 amino acids. Germline assignment: CDR1 MNHNS and CDR2 SASEGT. Trimming removed 4 bases from V and 0 bases from J; junction bases left unmatched: 5. The CDR3 nucleotides read TGTGCCAGCAGTGGAAGACAGGGAACTAACTATGGCTACACCTTC. It yields the protein CASSGRQGTNYGYTF.

The chain combines TRBV5-1 with TRBJ1-4; D remains ambiguous. Germline assignment: CDR1 SGHRS and CDR2 YFSETQ. The CDR3 sequence is 16 residues long. The V gene lost 4 bases and the J gene lost 7 bases, with 20 bases spanning the gap. In DNA form, the CDR3 reads TGCGCCAGCAGCCCGGGATTGGCGGGCGTACGTGAAAAACTGTTTTTT. Translation gives CASSPGLAGVREKLFF.

This sequence joins TRBV4-3 and TRBJ2-3, with TRBD1 matching 8 bases. CDR3 size: 16 residues. The V and J ends lost 5 bases and 5 bases, in that order; junction bases with no gene match: 12. CDR1 and CDR2 from the germline V gene are LGHNA and YSLEER. CDR3 protein: CASSYERTGWIDTQYF. As DNA, the CDR3 is TGCGCCAGCAGCTACGAGAGGACAGGGTGGATAGATACGCAGTATTTT.

Here the CDR3 reads CASSFTDRGSSGYTF. The DNA for the CDR3 is TGTGCCAGCAGTTTTACTGACAGGGGCTCTAGTGGCTACACCTTC. The chain couples TRBV6-5 to TRBJ1-2; 8 bases align to TRBD1. Germline V lookup: CDR1 MNHEY, CDR2 SVGAGI. CDR3 length: 15 amino acids. J was trimmed by 7 bases and V by 4 bases; bases with no gene match: 11.

The gene calls are TRBV7-2 and TRBJ1-2; no firm D call. The germline V gene encodes CDR1 SGHTA and CDR2 FQGNSA. This CDR3 has 11 residues. CDR3 sequence: CGEELYYGYTF. The CDR3 nucleotides are TGTGGAGAGGAGTTATACTATGGCTACACCTTC.

The chain's CDR3 is CASSIDWARGLSGANVLTF. As DNA, the CDR3 is TGTGCCAGTAGTATAGATTGGGCCAGGGGGCTCTCGGGGGCCAACGTCCTGACTTTC. The chain is built from TRBV19 and TRBJ2-6, with TRBD1 identical over 8 bases. The CDR3 spans 19 residues. Unmatched junction bases numbered 11, after V lost 0 bases and J lost 4 bases. Germline-derived CDR1 and CDR2 are LNHDA and SQIVND (reference sequence).

This sequence joins TRBV6-5 and TRBJ2-6, with a tentative D call TRBD1 (5 bases). Germline CDR1 MNHEY, CDR2 SVGAGI. V was cut by 2 bases and J by 0 bases, with 5 bases left in between. This CDR3 is built from 15 residues. The CDR3 sequence is CASSYDSSGANVLTF. DNA for the CDR3: TGTGCCAGCAGTTACGACAGCTCTGGGGCCAACGTCCTGACTTTC.

V gene TRBV7-2 combines with J gene TRBJ1-2; D is perhaps TRBD1 (5 bases). Deletions cut 3 bases from V and 4 bases from J, with 12 bases between. The CDR3 spans 14 residues. Germline lookup yields CDR1 SGHTA and CDR2 FQGNSA. Here the CDR3 reads CASSFQGRSYGYTF. The DNA for the CDR3 is TGTGCCAGCAGCTTCCAGGGAAGAAGCTATGGCTACACCTTC.

The chain employs TRBV5-4 and TRBJ2-7; D is possibly TRBD1 (5 bases). The CDR3 contains 13 residues. V lost 5 bases, J lost 5 bases, and 14 bases lay in between. CDR1 and CDR2 from the germline V gene are SGHNT and YYREEE (reference sequence). CDR3 sequence (DNA): TGTGCCAGCAGTCTGGGGCGGATTAACGAGCAGTACTTC. Translation: CASSLGRINEQYF.

J is TRBJ2-7 and V is TRBV7-8; possible D gene TRBD2, 5 bases. Trimming shortened V by 3 bases and J by 3 bases, and 24 bases separated the two germline ends. CDR3 length equals 18 residues. The germline V gene encodes CDR1 SGHVS and CDR2 FQNEAQ. The CDR3 here is CASSFPVWKRSFLYEQYF. CDR3 bases: TGTGCCAGCAGCTTCCCCGTATGGAAGCGGTCCTTCCTCTACGAGCAGTACTTC. The whole variable domain, filled in from reference TRBV7-8 and TRBJ2-7, reads GAGVSQSPRYKVAKRGQDVALRCDPISGHVSLFWYQQALGQGPEFLTYFQNEAQLDKSGLPSDRFFAERPEGSVSTLKIQRTQQEDSAVYLCASSFPVWKRSFLYEQYFGPGTRLTVT.